This entry lists 5 T cell receptor beta chains sequenced from one sample in a study of CD8 T cells in ankylosing spondylitis. Regarding the study as a whole: A motif in TCR beta, a set of eight highly homologous variants, appeared characteristic of ankylosing spondylitis blood.

TCRdb itself ran the 5' RACE reads through MiXCR, one entry per CDR3 protein. This sample has roughly 440,000 distinct CDR3 sequences, with roughly a sixth found just once. No antigens are known for them. Sequenced material: blood, either unsorted or a sorted T cell fraction (not recorded which). All receptors come from a male donor with ankylosing spondylitis.

The sample holds many counts of this clonotype. This chain connects TRBV5-8 to TRBJ2-7; 7 nucleotides match TRBD1. The CDR3 sequence is 14 residues long. Trimming cost V 4 bases and J 0 bases; bases outside gene matches: 4. The germline CDR1 and CDR2 sequences are SGHTS and YDEGEE. As DNA, the CDR3 is TGTGCCAGCAGCGAGGGACAGTACTCCTACGAGCAGTACTTC. It encodes CASSEGQYSYEQYF.

The chain is built from TRBV7-2 and TRBJ1-1; D is ambiguous. Germline values: CDR1 SGHTA, CDR2 FQGNSA. The CDR3 runs 14 residues. V was clipped by 6 bases and J by 7 bases, with 18 bases between them. The CDR3 nucleotides are TGTGCCAGCAGGCTGGACGCCGGCGCCATTGAAGCTTTCTTT. This sequence encodes CASRLDAGAIEAFF. The whole variable domain, filled in from reference TRBV7-2 and TRBJ1-1, reads GAGVSQSPSNKVTEKGKDVELRCDPISGHTALYWYRQSLGQGLEFLIYFQGNSAPDKSGLPSDRFSAERTGGSVSTLTIQRTQQEDSAVYLCASRLDAGAIEAFFGQGTRLTVV.

The rearrangement uses TRBV7-9 and TRBJ2-5; 8 positions agree with TRBD2. The length of the CDR3 is 17 residues. Germline lookup yields CDR1 SEHNR and CDR2 FQNEAQ (reference sequence). The ends lost 0 bases at V and 1 base at J; junction bases unmatched: 7. CDR3 nucleotides: TGTGCCAGCAGCTTAGCCCCCGAGCGGGGGTTCCAAGAGACCCAGTACTTC. Its protein product is CASSLAPERGFQETQYF. Using reference TRBV7-9 and TRBJ2-5 for the parts outside the CDR3, the full variable domain is DTGVSQNPRHKITKRGQNVTFRCDPISEHNRLYWYRQTLGQGPEFLTYFQNEAQLEKSRLLSDRFSAERPKGSFSTLEIQRTEQGDSAMYLCASSLAPERGFQETQYFGPGTRLLVL.

This clonotype showed up just a few times. This chain links TRBV20-1 with TRBJ1-6; TRBD1 matches at 7 bases. Trimming removed 0 bases from V and 7 bases from J; junction bases left unmatched: 6. CDR3 length: 15 amino acids. In germline, CDR1 is DFQATT, CDR2 SNEGSKA (reference sequence). CDR3: CSARDSGRGNSPLHF. CDR3 in DNA: TGCAGTGCTAGAGATAGCGGCAGGGGGAATTCACCCCTCCACTTT.

The J gene is TRBJ2-1, the V gene TRBV6-1; a possible D gene is TRBD2 (6 bases). This CDR3 is 16 amino acids long. V was trimmed by 5 bases and J by 13 bases, leaving 27 bases between them. CDR1 MNHNS and CDR2 SASEGT come from the germline V gene. CDR3 bases: TGTGCCAGCAGTCCCACCTTCCCCGAGCGGAGGGGAAGACAGTTCTTC. It yields the protein CASSPTFPERRGRQFF.